This TCR beta chain was captured by sequencing in a study of cytomegalovirus exposure and HLA in healthy donors. Overall study: Of over 350 genotyped donors, roughly 81% grouped in the Caucasian-associated ancestry cluster.

With 60 Vbeta and 13 Jbeta primers, the PCR was carried out. The data were produced by immunoSEQ multiplex PCR, yet TCRdb's version contains in-frame clones alone and is incomplete. The sample records roughly 120,000 clones, around 61% being singletons. General observations from the study: In a later analysis, CMV-associated beta chains were mostly HLA-associated, it appeared. In a later analysis, compared with equally common non-associated chains, HLA-associated beta chains were more expanded. At a 0.05 false discovery rate, a later analysis found 16,951 TCR beta sequences to be associated with HLA alleles.

Worth noting for this clone: No antigen is known for it.

This CDR3 has 13 amino acids. J was trimmed by 2 bases and V by 8 bases; bases with no gene match: 5. CDR1 and CDR2 (germline): MNHNS, SASEGT. Specimen: PBMCs. The sequence came from a woman aged 30 to 39 in good health and CMV-seronegative. The gene calls are TRBV6-1 and TRBJ1-2, with 7 positions matching TRBD1. The CDR3 is CASRQGLNYGYTF. DNA of the CDR3: TGTGCCAGCCGACAGGGCCTCAACTATGGCTACACCTTC.